The table lists the clone carrying this TCR beta chain with many counts. Its antigen is not known. CDR1 and CDR2 (germline): DFQATT, SNEGSKA (reference sequence). CDR3 length: 14 amino acids. Between the trimmed V and J ends, which lost 5 bases and 7 bases, there was a span of 17 bases. MiXCR was run by TCRdb on the 5' RACE reads, yielding one entry per CDR3 protein. The sample lists some 340,000 distinct CDR3 sequences; roughly 15% were seen once. The data belong to a study of CD8 T cells in ankylosing spondylitis. Study-wide results and caveats: Reportedly, significant enrichment of disease-linked clones occurred in matched ankylosing spondylitis synovial fluid. Blood of patients with ankylosing spondylitis appeared to be characterized by a TCR beta motif of fewer than 10 highly homologous variants.

The chain recombines TRBV20-1 with TRBJ2-2; D ambiguous. Sequenced input: blood, either unsorted or a sorted T cell fraction (not recorded which). This clonotype was sampled from a male donor with ankylosing spondylitis or in good health (not recorded which). The CDR3 is CSAYLHGLGGELFF. Here the CDR3 DNA reads TGCAGTGCTTACCTCCACGGGCTCGGCGGGGAGCTGTTTTTT.